The 8 T cell receptor beta chains below all came from one sample that was sequenced in a study of blood T cell repertoires in COVID-19. Sequencing used immunoSEQ multiplex PCR; TCRdb keeps in-frame clones, though not all of them. This table holds around 300,000 clones, about 87% found once. Sequences were obtained from PBMCs or T cells enriched from blood (not recorded which). The receptors were sampled from a woman in her twenties or thirties who had recovered from COVID-19.

The gene calls are TRBV5-1 and TRBJ2-7; TRBD2 might be the D (7 bases). CDR1 and CDR2 (germline): SGHRS, YFSETQ. V dropped 0 bases and J dropped 5 bases, with 15 bases sitting between them. This CDR3 region has 15 residues. CDR3: CASSLGQGRVDEQYF. The CDR3 DNA reads TGCGCCAGCAGCTTGGGGCAGGGGAGGGTCGACGAGCAGTACTTC.

The chain carries TRBV21-1 and TRBJ2-1; TRBD2 reflects the table's D call only, with no check against the DNA. TRBV21-1 represents a pseudogene. There are 15 residues in the CDR3. CDR3 DNA sequence: TGTGCCTTTTTCCGACTAGCGGGGGCCCGACGAGAGCAGTTCTTC. Translating gives CAFFRLAGARREQFF.

This chain links TRBV11-2 with TRBJ2-7, with D perhaps TRBD2 (6 bases). The ends were cut back, 0 bases at V and 0 bases at J, with 12 bases in the middle. The germline V gene encodes CDR1 SGHAT and CDR2 FQNNGV. The CDR3 extends over 16 amino acids. The CDR3 region is CASSLDGSGSSYEQYF. CDR3 coding DNA: TGTGCCAGCAGCTTAGACGGTAGCGGAAGCTCCTACGAGCAGTACTTC.

V is TRBV28 and J is TRBJ1-2, with D perhaps TRBD1 (5 bases). Trimming pared 3 bases from V and 3 bases from J, leaving 11 bases between. In germline, CDR1 is MDHEN, CDR2 SYDVKM. CDR3 size: 14 residues. CDR3 DNA: TGTGCCAGCAGTTTTAGGGGAAATGACTATGGCTACACCTTC. It translates to CASSFRGNDYGYTF.

The chain employs TRBV9 and TRBJ2-3; TRBD2 agrees at 15 bases. The germline V gene has CDR1 SGDLS and CDR2 YYNGEE. J lost 4 bases, V lost 4 bases, and 4 bases had no gene match. The CDR3 runs to 16 residues. In DNA, the CDR3 is TGTGCCAGCAGCAGGACTAGCGGGGGGGCCCCAGATACGCAGTATTTT. It codes for CASSRTSGGAPDTQYF.

V gene TRBV5-4 combines with J gene TRBJ2-7, with D perhaps TRBD1 (6 bases). Germline CDR1 and CDR2: SGHNT and YYREEE (reference sequence). This CDR3 is built from 15 residues. The ends were cut back, 0 bases at V and 3 bases at J, with 13 bases in the middle. The CDR3 region has the DNA TGTGCCAGCAGCTTGGGGGGGCTCCCTAACTACGAGCAGTACTTC. Its protein is CASSLGGLPNYEQYF.

V is TRBV5-4 and J is TRBJ2-7, with D maybe TRBD2 (7 bases). CDR3 length: 15 amino acids. Per the germline V gene, CDR1 is SGHNT and CDR2 is YYREEE (reference sequence). V shed 4 bases and J shed 4 bases, with 18 bases lying between them. The CDR3 nucleotides are TGTGCCAGCAGCCGGGGGGTTCAGGGACAATACGAGCAGTACTTC. The encoded protein is CASSRGVQGQYEQYF.

As regards this clone: The junction differs from germline at one of its ends, possibly a read error. The chain is built from TRBV6-5 and TRBJ2-3; 7 bases map to TRBD2. This CDR3 comprises 14 residues. From germline, CDR1 is MNHEY and CDR2 SVGAGI. In DNA, the CDR3 is TGTGCCAGCAGTAAGCGGGGCCGCACAAATACGCAGTATTTT. It is translated as CASSKRGRTNTQYF.